These 21 T cell receptor beta chains share one sample of origin, sequenced in a study of blood T cells in healthy people across ages. Using a J-beta primer mix together with a sample-barcoded 5' primer, a second PCR was run for about 6 to 12 cycles. TCRdb processed the 5' RACE reads anew with MiXCR; each CDR3 protein has one entry. The table lists roughly 680,000 distinct CDR3 sequences, 52% of them singletons. Material: blood. These receptors were obtained from a woman aged 80 or over in good health.

This clonotype was recorded at least ten times. The V gene is TRBV3-1, the J gene TRBJ2-1, with D maybe TRBD2 (5 bases). Germline V gene lookup returns CDR1 LGHDT and CDR2 YNNKEL (reference sequence). The CDR3 runs 15 residues. V gave up 4 bases and J gave up 1 base, with 11 bases separating them. The CDR3 DNA reads TGTGCCAGCAGCCCTTGGACTTTGTCCTACAATGAGCAGTTCTTC. It yields the protein CASSPWTLSYNEQFF.

This clonotype was detected ten times or more. The chain recombines TRBV7-2 with TRBJ1-6; D is unresolved. V gave up 0 bases and J gave up 9 bases, with 3 bases separating them. This CDR3 region has 12 residues. The germline gives CDR1 SGHTA, CDR2 FQGNSA. CDR3 nucleotide sequence: TGTGCCAGCAGCTTAGCTGTTTCACCCCTCCACTTT. Protein product: CASSLAVSPLHF.

The rearrangement joins TRBV5-5 to TRBJ2-3, with no clear D. CDR1 and CDR2 from the germline V gene are SGHKS and YYEKEE (reference sequence). This CDR3 contains 16 residues. V was trimmed by 3 bases and J by 0 bases, leaving 14 bases between them. The chain's CDR3 is CASSSVPYTSTDTQYF. The DNA for the CDR3 is TGTGCCAGCAGCTCGGTCCCATACACTAGCACAGATACGCAGTATTTT. Supplemented by reference TRBV5-5 and TRBJ2-3, the full variable domain reads DAGVTQSPTHLIKTRGQQVTLRCSPISGHKSVSWYQQVLGQGPQFIFQYYEKEERGRGNFPDRFSARQFPNYSSELNVNALLLGDSALYLCASSSVPYTSTDTQYFGPGTRLTVL.

This clonotype was detected ten times or more. CDR3 region: CASSLDRDEQFF. The DNA for the CDR3 is TGTGCCAGCAGCTTAGACCGGGATGAGCAGTTCTTC. This chain joins TRBV11-3 and TRBJ2-1; no clear D. CDR3 length: 12 amino acids. Trimming pared 0 bases from V and 8 bases from J, leaving 5 bases between. Germline CDR1 and CDR2: SGHNT and YENEEA. The full variable domain, rest sourced from reference TRBV11-3 and TRBJ2-1, is EAGVVQSPRYKIIEKKQPVAFWCNPISGHNTLYWYLQNLGQGPELLIRYENEEAVDDSQLPKDRFSAERLKGVDSTLKIQPAELGDSAVYLCASSLDRDEQFFGPGTRLTVL.

Concerning this clonotype: Possible read error: a much larger clone is one base away. V and J are TRBV4-1 and TRBJ2-3, with D hard to call. Germline CDR1 MGHRA, CDR2 YSYEKL. The CDR3 is 15 amino acids. Trimming took 0 bases from V and 4 from J, leaving 11 bases between them. CDR3 in amino acids: CASSQDPVRPDTQYF. CDR3 DNA sequence: TGCGCCAGCAGCCAAGATCCGGTCCGTCCAGATACGCAGTATTTT.

The V call is TRBV12-3 or TRBV12-4, the J call TRBJ1-2; D uncertain. This CDR3 region has 12 residues. Trimming left V 8 bases short and J 4 bases short, with 11 bases between. The DNA of the CDR3 is TGTGCCAGCCACTCGGTGGGCTATGGCTACACCTTC. Translating gives CASHSVGYGYTF.

This clonotype was seen many times. V gene TRBV20-1 combines with J gene TRBJ2-1; 7 bases are a match to TRBD2. This CDR3 is built from 14 residues. J lost 9 bases, V lost 1 base, and 9 bases had no gene match. Per germline, CDR1 DFQATT and CDR2 SNEGSKA (reference sequence). CDR3 nucleotide sequence: TGCAGTGCTAGAGGAGCGGGAAAACGCGGTGAGCAGTTCTTC. It specifies CSARGAGKRGEQFF.

This clonotype has more than one count but fewer than ten. V and J are TRBV18 and TRBJ2-2; D possibly corresponds to TRBD1 (5 bases). V was clipped by 6 bases and J by 10 bases, with 18 bases between them. This CDR3 is 14 amino acids long. Germline-derived CDR1 and CDR2 are KGHSH and LQKENI. This CDR3 reads CASSRGAVATELFF. CDR3 DNA sequence: TGTGCCAGCTCCCGTGGGGCAGTTGCGACGGAGCTGTTTTTT.

This rearrangement joins TRBV2 to TRBJ2-1; 7 bases match TRBD1. V gave up 5 bases and J gave up 2 bases; unmatched junction bases: 6. Germline V gene sequence: CDR1 SNHLY, CDR2 FYNNEI. The CDR3 runs 15 residues. DNA of the CDR3: TGTGCCAGCAGTTCTAGGACAGGTCCCTACAATGAGCAGTTCTTC. Protein sequence: CASSSRTGPYNEQFF.

The chain employs TRBV4-3 and TRBJ2-1, with D uncertain. The CDR3 totals 14 residues. Trimming pared 1 base from V and 6 bases from J, leaving 10 bases between. Germline CDR1 reads LGHNA; CDR2 reads YSLEER. The CDR3 here is CASSQVLSRNEQFF. CDR3 sequence (DNA): TGCGCCAGCAGCCAAGTCCTTTCGCGCAATGAGCAGTTCTTC.

This clonotype was found many times. This rearrangement joins TRBV7-9 to TRBJ1-6, with 8 bases aligning to TRBD1. The junction had 2 bases not matched to a gene; V was cut back by 0 bases and J by 7 bases. The CDR3 covers 15 residues. CDR1 is SEHNR and CDR2 is FQNEAQ in the germline V gene (reference sequence). Here the CDR3 DNA reads TGTGCCAGCAGCTTAGCGCGGACAGGGAATTCACCCCTCCACTTT. Protein product: CASSLARTGNSPLHF. The full variable domain, completed using reference TRBV7-9 and TRBJ1-6, is DTGVSQNPRHKITKRGQNVTFRCDPISEHNRLYWYRQTLGQGPEFLTYFQNEAQLEKSRLLSDRFSAERPKGSFSTLEIQRTEQGDSAMYLCASSLARTGNSPLHFGNGTRLTVT.

A word on this clonotype: A read error may explain this, as a much larger clone is one base away. The genes are TRBV7-2 and TRBJ2-1, with D perhaps TRBD2 (5 bases). The J call is in doubt because the DNA end fits TRBJ2-7 better. There are 14 residues in the CDR3. The germline CDR1 and CDR2 sequences are SGHTA and FQGNSA. The CDR3: CASTLAVSYNEQYF. The DNA for the CDR3 is TGTGCCAGCACCCTAGCAGTGAGCTACAATGAGCAGTACTTC.

The chain carries TRBV29-1 and TRBJ1-1; 8 nucleotides agree with TRBD1. The CDR3 runs to 15 residues. The V gene's germline CDR1 is SQVTM and CDR2 ANQGSEA. Losses at the gene ends were 8 bases for V and 0 bases for J; bases not matched to a gene: 11. DNA of the CDR3: TGCAGCATCCGGACAGGGAAGGGGATGAACACTGAAGCTTTCTTT. Its translation is CSIRTGKGMNTEAFF.

In regard to this clonotype: A much bigger clone sits one base away, suggesting this may be a read error. The chain employs TRBV2 and TRBJ2-5; the D gene is possibly TRBD1 (5 bases). Trimming stripped 8 bases from V and 5 bases from J, with 12 bases between. Germline CDR1 reads SNHLY; CDR2 reads FYNNEI. This CDR3 comprises 12 residues. CDR3 coding DNA: TGTGCCAGCGTGTTAGGGGTGGAGACCCAGTACTTC. Translating gives CASVLGVETQYF.

This clonotype was observed many times. The chain employs TRBV5-1 and TRBJ2-1, with D tentatively TRBD1 (6 bases). The CDR3 has 15 residues. Trimming took 0 bases from V and 10 from J, leaving 17 bases between them. Germline values: CDR1 SGHRS, CDR2 YFSETQ. The DNA of the CDR3 is TGCGCCAGCAGCTTGGCTTCCACCGGGACAAAAGAGCAGTTCTTC. Amino acids: CASSLASTGTKEQFF. Complete variable domain (other parts from reference TRBV5-1 and TRBJ2-1): KAGVTQTPRYLIKTRGQQVTLSCSPISGHRSVSWYQQTPGQGLQFLFEYFSETQRNKGNFPGRFSGRQFSNSRSEMNVSTLELGDSALYLCASSLASTGTKEQFFGPGTRLTVL.

This clonotype was observed many times. The V and J genes are TRBV7-9 and TRBJ2-7, with 13 nucleotides matching TRBD2. Germline values: CDR1 SEHNR, CDR2 FQNEAQ (reference sequence). V was clipped by 5 bases and J by 1 base; unmatched bases: 11. This CDR3 comprises 18 residues. CDR3 sequence: CASSPRPGLAGSSYEQYF. The CDR3 DNA reads TGTGCCAGCAGCCCAAGGCCGGGACTAGCGGGGTCTTCCTACGAGCAGTACTTC.

This chain uses TRBV29-1 with TRBJ2-3, with 7 bases that match TRBD1. The CDR3 covers 12 residues. CDR1 is SQVTM, CDR2 ANQGSEA, per germline. V was pared by 6 bases and J by 2 bases, with 2 bases of the junction left unmatched. In DNA form, the CDR3 reads TGCAGCGTGGGGACAGACACAGATACGCAGTATTTT. Protein product: CSVGTDTDTQYF.

This chain joins TRBV6-6 and TRBJ2-5; D is undetermined. The J call is uncertain, as TRBJ2-7 better fits the DNA end. The CDR3 sequence is 11 residues long. Germline-derived CDR1 and CDR2 are MNHNY and SVGAGI (reference sequence). The CDR3 spells CASSYSREQYF. As DNA, the CDR3 is TGTGCCAGCAGTTACTCTCGCGAGCAGTACTTC.

Of note for this clonotype: A much larger clone lies a single base off, so this may be a read error. The chain employs TRBV20-1 and TRBJ2-1; weak D call: TRBD2 (5 bases). Germline-derived CDR1 and CDR2 are DFQATT and SNEGSKA (reference sequence). V shed 0 bases and J shed 13 bases, with 16 bases lying between them. CDR3 length equals 13 residues. The chain's CDR3 is CSARDTGTETQFF. In nucleotides, the CDR3 is TGCAGTGCTAGAGATACGGGAACAGAGACCCAGTTCTTC.

In DNA form, the CDR3 reads TGTGCCAGCAGTTTAGATCTCACAGTTGGTTCACCCCTCCACTTT. It codes for CASSLDLTVGSPLHF. The rearrangement joins TRBV12-3 or TRBV12-4 to TRBJ1-6; no firm D call. The CDR3 consists of 15 residues. The V gene lost 1 base and the J gene lost 9 bases, with 13 bases spanning the gap.

This clonotype appeared a few times. The chain links TRBV4-1 to TRBJ2-1, with D perhaps being TRBD1 or TRBD2 (5 bases each). The CDR3 contains 16 residues. V lost 0 bases, J lost 4 bases, and 13 bases lay in between. Germline-derived CDR1 and CDR2 are MGHRA and YSYEKL. CDR3 in amino acids: CASSQDAGGTYNEQFF. The CDR3 DNA reads as TGCGCCAGCAGCCAAGATGCTGGGGGTACGTACAATGAGCAGTTCTTC.